These T cell receptor beta chains were read from a single sample in a study of blood T cell repertoires in COVID-19. Assay: immunoSEQ multiplex PCR; the TCRdb copy retains only in-frame clones and omits some. The sample records a few hundred thousand clones, about nine tenths being singletons. The sample comprised peripheral blood. These receptors were taken from a woman in her 30s with COVID-19, enrolled during active disease. CDR3s include the opening cysteine and the closing phenylalanine or tryptophan. A D gene is named only where the DNA matches it firmly. Size is stated for part of the rows, as once, few or many counts, or as a class when the clone is expanded.

CDR3 DNA,CDR3 protein,J gene,V gene,D gene,clone size
TGTGCCAGCAAAAGGGGCCTCACTGAAGCTTTCTTT,CASKRGLTEAFF,TRBJ1-1,TRBV27,.,few
TGCGCCAGCAGCTTCGCAGGGAATCAGCCCCAGCATTTT,CASSFAGNQPQHF,TRBJ1-5,TRBV5-1,.,.
TGCAGCGTTTCTTTAACAGGGACCTACGAGCAGTACTTC,CSVSLTGTYEQYF,TRBJ2-7,TRBV29-1,.,.
TGTGCCAGCAGCCAAGGGTCTAGGGGACAAGAGACCCAGTACTTC,CASSQGSRGQETQYF,TRBJ2-5,TRBV4-2,.,.
TGTGCCAGCAGGAGTACTGAAGAAGCTTTCTTT,CASRSTEEAFF,TRBJ1-1,TRBV7-9,.,.
TGTGCCAGCAGCTTAAGCCTCCCGGGAGGACGACAGTTCTTC,CASSLSLPGGRQFF,TRBJ2-1,TRBV7-3,TRBD2,.
TGTGCCAGCAGTGAAGAGGGGGTTTCCTATAATTCACCCCTCCACTTT,CASSEEGVSYNSPLHF,TRBJ1-6,TRBV6-1,.,.
TGTGCCGAAACGCGCAGGGGACAGGGACAGACCCAGTACTTC,CAETRRGQGQTQYF,TRBJ2-5,TRBV2,TRBD1,.
TGTGCCAGCAGTAGGGGACAGTACACAGATACGCAGTATTTT,CASSRGQYTDTQYF,TRBJ2-3,TRBV5-5,TRBD1,.
TGTGCCAGTAGTATAGTTGGAGGGTTCACTGAAGCTTTCTTT,CASSIVGGFTEAFF,TRBJ1-1,TRBV19,.,.
TGTGCCAGCAGCTCGACAGACGGCGAGCAGTACTTC,CASSSTDGEQYF,TRBJ2-7,TRBV7-3,.,once
TGTGCCAGCAGCGTAGCAGGGGGTGGGTACGAGCAGTACTTC,CASSVAGGGYEQYF,TRBJ2-7,TRBV9,TRBD1,.
TGTGCCAGCCGTCACGGACAGAACTTCTACGAGCAGTACTTC,CASRHGQNFYEQYF,TRBJ2-7,TRBV27,.,once
TGTGCCAGCAGCAATGGAGACAGCCCCACCTACGAGCAGTACTTC,CASSNGDSPTYEQYF,TRBJ2-7,TRBV21-1,.,.
TGTGCCAGTAGTCTGGGAGGAGATCAGCCCCAGCATTTT,CASSLGGDQPQHF,TRBJ1-5,TRBV19,.,.
TGTGCCATCAGTGAGTCGACAGGCCCTGGTTTGAACTTC,CAISESTGPGLNF,TRBJ2-7,TRBV10-3,.,few
TGTGCCAGTAGTATCAGGGATAGAAGTTACGAGCAGTACTTC,CASSIRDRSYEQYF,TRBJ2-7,TRBV19,.,.
TGTGCCAGCAGCTTACAAAACACAGATGAGCAGTTCTTC,CASSLQNTDEQFF,TRBJ2-1,TRBV5-4,.,.
TGTGCCAGCAGCCCTCGGGGAGGGAGCGGGAGATTAGAGACCCAGTACTTC,CASSPRGGSGRLETQYF,TRBJ2-5,TRBV7-2,TRBD2,.
TGTGCCAGCAGTCCCCGGAGAGGACTTCAGTTCTTC,CASSPRRGLQFF,TRBJ2-1,TRBV28,.,.
TGCACCAGCAGTGTAGTGCAGGGGGCATGGGAGACCCAGTACTTC,CTSSVVQGAWETQYF,TRBJ2-5,TRBV1,.,.
TGTGCCAGCAGCTCACTAAGATATGGTGGGAACACTGAAGCTTTCTTT,CASSSLRYGGNTEAFF,TRBJ1-1,TRBV7-8,.,.
TGTGCCAGCAGCAGCGGGACTAGGGCCTCCTACGAGCAGTACTTC,CASSSGTRASYEQYF,TRBJ2-7,TRBV6-5,TRBD2,.
TGTGCCAGCAGTGGCGACCCCCCCGGGACAGTCAGGGAAAAACTGTTTTTT,CASSGDPPGTVREKLFF,TRBJ1-4,TRBV25-1,TRBD1,.
TGTGCCAGCAGCTTAGGGCCGGGGTTGGCCTCTGGAAACACCATATATTTT,CASSLGPGLASGNTIYF,TRBJ1-3,TRBV7-9,.,.
TGTGCCAGCAGCGTCGGGGGACAGGGGGGCCAGCCCCAGCATTTT,CASSVGGQGGQPQHF,TRBJ1-5,TRBV9,TRBD1,.
TGTGCCAGCAGTGAGGGGATAGCGGGAGGGGAAGCTGAGCAGTTCTTC,CASSEGIAGGEAEQFF,TRBJ2-1,TRBV2,TRBD2,.
TGTGCCAGCAGTTTAAGGGGACTAGCGGGAGGGTTGGAGACCCAGTACTTC,CASSLRGLAGGLETQYF,TRBJ2-5,TRBV27,TRBD2,.
TGTGCCAGCATGGGGACAGCCTTCGGCGGGGAGCTGTTTTTT,CASMGTAFGGELFF,TRBJ2-2,TRBV25-1,TRBD1,.
TGCGCCAGCAGCCAGGCCGGGCGGGACACCATATATTTT,CASSQAGRDTIYF,TRBJ1-3,TRBV4-1,.,few
TGCGCCAGCAGCCCAGGAGGGAACACTAACACTGAAGCTTTCTTT,CASSPGGNTNTEAFF,TRBJ1-1,TRBV5-1,.,.
TGTGCCAGCAGCGCTGACAGCTCCTACGAGCAGTACTTC,CASSADSSYEQYF,TRBJ2-7,TRBV2,.,.
TGTGCCAGCAGCCAAACAATAGAGGGTAATTCACCCCTCCACTTT,CASSQTIEGNSPLHF,TRBJ1-6,TRBV3-1/TRBV3-2,.,.
TGTGCCAGCAGCCGGACTAGGACTAGCGGGAACACCGGGGAGCTGTTTTTT,CASSRTRTSGNTGELFF,TRBJ2-2,TRBV7-2,TRBD2,.
TGTGCCAGCTCACCAAGAGGACATAACCCCAACCAGCCCCAGCATTTT,CASSPRGHNPNQPQHF,TRBJ1-5,TRBV18,.,.
TGTGCCAGCTACCGTGTGGGGGCCGGAGAAAAACTGTTTTTT,CASYRVGAGEKLFF,TRBJ1-4,TRBV28,.,.
TGTGCCAGCAGTTCCGCGGGGGTTGGAAACACCATATATTTT,CASSSAGVGNTIYF,TRBJ1-3,TRBV6-6,.,.
TGCGCCAGCAGCCCGGTTGCAACTAATGAAAAACTGTTTTTT,CASSPVATNEKLFF,TRBJ1-4,TRBV4-1,.,.
TGCAGCGTTGGGGCAGGGGGCCAGAACACTGAAGCTTTCTTT,CSVGAGGQNTEAFF,TRBJ1-1,TRBV29-1,TRBD1,.
TGCGCCAGCAGAATGGGGGCGGGAGATGGATACGAGCAGTACTTC,CASRMGAGDGYEQYF,TRBJ2-7,TRBV4-1,.,few
TGTGCCAGCAGTGACGCCGGGACTAGTTACAATGAGCAGTTCTTC,CASSDAGTSYNEQFF,TRBJ2-1,TRBV6-1,TRBD2,.
TGTGCCAGCAGCTTGTACGAGGCGGGAGGGCTAGAGACCCAGTACTTC,CASSLYEAGGLETQYF,TRBJ2-5,TRBV7-2,TRBD2,.
TGTGCCAGCAGCTTAATGGACAGGAGCAATCAGCCCCAGCATTTT,CASSLMDRSNQPQHF,TRBJ1-5,TRBV7-8,TRBD1,.
TGTGCCAGCAGCCGCGGGACAGGGGGCTTATTCGCTGAAGCTTTCTTT,CASSRGTGGLFAEAFF,TRBJ1-1,TRBV3-1/TRBV3-2,TRBD1,.
TGTGCCAGCAGCCCCAGACAGGGAGGAACTTTCTTT,CASSPRQGGTFF,TRBJ1-1,TRBV7-2,TRBD1,.
TGTGCCACCAGTGATTTGCAAGGGACAGGGAAAGAGACCCAGTACTTC,CATSDLQGTGKETQYF,TRBJ2-5,TRBV24-1,TRBD1,once
TGTGCCAGCAGCTCTGGGGGGAAGGCTTACAATGAGCAGTTCTTC,CASSSGGKAYNEQFF,TRBJ2-1,TRBV5-4,.,.
TGCGCCAGCAGCTTACGCAGGGGGGAGGACTATGGCTACACCTTC,CASSLRRGEDYGYTF,TRBJ1-2,TRBV5-1,TRBD1,.
TGTGCCAGCAACAGGGGACAGCCTAAGACTGAAGCTTTCTTT,CASNRGQPKTEAFF,TRBJ1-1,TRBV6-5,TRBD1,.
TGTGCCAGCAGTCCTCTACGGGACTACGAGCAGTACTTC,CASSPLRDYEQYF,TRBJ2-7,TRBV2,.,.
TGCGCCAGCAGCCAACTCGAACAGGGGGCTTACGAGCAGTACTTC,CASSQLEQGAYEQYF,TRBJ2-7,TRBV4-1,TRBD1,.
TGTGCCAGCAGCTTAGAGCTAGCGGGAAGGGATGAGCAGTTCTTC,CASSLELAGRDEQFF,TRBJ2-1,TRBV11-2,TRBD2,.
TGTGCCAGCAGCCATGACAGACCGACTAATGAAAAACTGTTTTTT,CASSHDRPTNEKLFF,TRBJ1-4,TRBV3-1/TRBV3-2,.,.
TGTGCCTGGAGATCTAGCGGGAGTAAGGAGACCCAGTACTTC,CAWRSSGSKETQYF,TRBJ2-5,TRBV30,TRBD2,.